Listed below are T cell receptor beta chains from one sample, sequenced in a study of cytomegalovirus exposure and HLA in healthy donors. The table came from immunoSEQ multiplex PCR; TCRdb's copy has only in-frame clones and leaves some out. The sample lists 90,000 to 150,000 clones, around nine tenths occurring once. The sequencing input was PBMCs. The receptors shown here come from a woman aged 18-29 years in good health and CMV-seropositive. Each CDR3 is given with its conserved first and last residue. The D gene is left open where the match is weak. Size is stated for part of the rows, as once, few or many counts, or as a class when the clone is expanded.

j_call,clone_size,v_call,d_call,cdr3_length,cdr3_nt,cdr3_aa
TRBJ1-1,NA,TRBV6-4,TRBD1,14,TGTGCCAGCTCTATGGACAGGGGGAGCACTGAAGCTTTCTTT,CASSMDRGSTEAFF
TRBJ1-1,NA,TRBV4-1,NA,17,TGCGCCAGCAGCCAAGCCCCCGGGACAACAAAAAACACTGAAGCTTTCTTT,CASSQAPGTTKNTEAFF
TRBJ2-3,NA,TRBV30,TRBD2,14,TGTGCCTGGGGGACTAGCGGGGGAACAGATACGCAGTATTTT,CAWGTSGGTDTQYF
TRBJ2-5,NA,TRBV27,NA,14,TGTGCCAGCAGTTTGCAGGGGCAACAAGAGACCCAGTACTTC,CASSLQGQQETQYF
TRBJ2-5,NA,TRBV5-1,NA,14,TGCGCCAGCAGCTTGGCGGAGCTCCCAGAGACCCAGTACTTC,CASSLAELPETQYF
TRBJ1-1,NA,TRBV6-1,TRBD1,13,TGTGCCAGCAGTGGTTCAGGGGGTACTGAAGCTTTCTTT,CASSGSGGTEAFF
TRBJ2-2,NA,TRBV30,NA,14,TGTGCCTTACTAAACAGAGGGTGGAGCGGGGAGCTGTTTTTT,CALLNRGWSGELFF
TRBJ2-1,NA,TRBV5-4,TRBD1,15,TGTGCCAGCAGCTTGGAGGACAGGGGGCCTATTGAGCAGTTCTTC,CASSLEDRGPIEQFF
TRBJ2-1,NA,TRBV4-3,TRBD2,19,TGCGCCAGCAGCCAAGATGGTGTCCTAGCGGACATTTCCTACAATGAGCAGTTCTTC,CASSQDGVLADISYNEQFF
TRBJ2-1,once,TRBV10-3,NA,14,TGTGCCATCAGTGAGTCTCGGCAGGGCGATGAGCAGTTCTTC,CAISESRQGDEQFF
TRBJ2-1,NA,TRBV6-6,TRBD2,14,TGTGCCAGCAGTGGTACTAGCGGGTACAATGAGCAGTTCTTC,CASSGTSGYNEQFF
TRBJ1-1,once,TRBV4-1,TRBD1,19,TGCGCCAGCAGCCGTCTTTTTCTTGGGACAGGGGCTATGAACACTGAAGCTTTCTTT,CASSRLFLGTGAMNTEAFF
TRBJ1-1,NA,TRBV15,NA,13,TGTGCCACCGTCGACAGATCAAGGACTGAAGCTTTCTTT,CATVDRSRTEAFF
TRBJ2-7,NA,TRBV19,NA,15,TGTGCCAGTAGTATAGTTGGGGGGAAACCCTACGAGCAGTACTTC,CASSIVGGKPYEQYF
TRBJ2-2,NA,TRBV9,NA,13,TGTGCCAGCAGCCCGAGTCTCGGCGGGGAGCTGTTTTTT,CASSPSLGGELFF
TRBJ1-5,NA,TRBV2,NA,14,TGTGCCAGCAGTGAGGGCAGGGGCAATCAGCCCCAGCATTTT,CASSEGRGNQPQHF
TRBJ1-2,NA,TRBV7-9,TRBD1,16,TGTGCCAGCAGCTCAGTTCCGGGACAGGGGAACTATGGCTACACCTTC,CASSSVPGQGNYGYTF
TRBJ2-7,once,TRBV4-1,TRBD1,13,TGCGCCAGCAGCCGCTTGGGACAGTACGAGCAGTACTTC,CASSRLGQYEQYF
TRBJ1-2,NA,TRBV2,NA,16,TGTGCCAGCAGTGAAGCGCTTGGGACTGCTAACTATGGCTACACCTTC,CASSEALGTANYGYTF
TRBJ1-1,NA,TRBV19,NA,14,TGTGCCAGTAGTACCCAGACAGGGAACACTGAAGCTTTCTTT,CASSTQTGNTEAFF
TRBJ2-2,once,TRBV7-3,NA,15,TGTGCCAGCAGCCCGTCCAGCGCGAACACCGGGGAGCTGTTTTTT,CASSPSSANTGELFF
TRBJ1-3,NA,TRBV6-1,NA,14,TGTGCCAGCAGTGAATCTGAATACATTCACACCATATATTTT,CASSESEYIHTIYF
TRBJ2-3,NA,TRBV9,TRBD1,16,TGTGCCAGCAGCGGTAGACAGGGATATAGCACAGATACGCAGTATTTT,CASSGRQGYSTDTQYF
TRBJ2-3,NA,TRBV9,TRBD2,13,TGTGCCAGCAAAGCGGGAGACCTAGATACGCAGTATTTT,CASKAGDLDTQYF
TRBJ1-5,NA,TRBV6-6,TRBD1,15,TGTGCCAGCAGCAACGAGGGCAGGGGGAATCAGCCCCAGCATTTT,CASSNEGRGNQPQHF
TRBJ1-1,NA,TRBV14,NA,15,TGTGCCAGCAGCGAAGGTCGTACGGGTCAGACTGAAGCTTTCTTT,CASSEGRTGQTEAFF
TRBJ1-1,NA,TRBV29-1,TRBD1,13,TGCAGCGTCTCCGGGACAGCGAACACTGAAGCTTTCTTT,CSVSGTANTEAFF
TRBJ1-5,few,TRBV18,NA,12,TGTGCCAGCTCCATAGCGGGGCAGCCCCAGCATTTT,CASSIAGQPQHF
TRBJ1-5,NA,TRBV5-1,NA,14,TGCGCCAGCAGCCTGGACGGAGGAAATCAGCCCCAGCATTTT,CASSLDGGNQPQHF
TRBJ2-7,few,TRBV19,TRBD1,14,TGTGCCAGTAGTCCCGGGACAGGCGACTACGAGCAGTACTTC,CASSPGTGDYEQYF
TRBJ2-3,NA,TRBV5-1,NA,13,TGCGCCAGCAGCTCCGGCGGCCTAGATACGCAGTATTTT,CASSSGGLDTQYF
TRBJ1-1,NA,TRBV6-5,NA,13,TGTGCCAGCACCCTCAAGTCGGGCACTGAAGCTTTCTTT,CASTLKSGTEAFF
TRBJ2-5,NA,TRBV6-1,NA,13,TGTGCCAGCAGTCAGACTAGGAAAGAGACCCAGTACTTC,CASSQTRKETQYF
TRBJ2-1,once,TRBV6-5,TRBD1,14,TGTGCCAGCAGTCCGGACAGGCGACACAATGAGCAGTTCTTC,CASSPDRRHNEQFF
TRBJ1-5,NA,TRBV18,TRBD1,13,TGTGCCAGCCGGACAGGAGGAGGTCAGCCCCAGCATTTT,CASRTGGGQPQHF
TRBJ1-5,NA,TRBV11-2,NA,13,TGTGCCAGCAGCCCAATGAGCAATCAGCCCCAGCATTTT,CASSPMSNQPQHF